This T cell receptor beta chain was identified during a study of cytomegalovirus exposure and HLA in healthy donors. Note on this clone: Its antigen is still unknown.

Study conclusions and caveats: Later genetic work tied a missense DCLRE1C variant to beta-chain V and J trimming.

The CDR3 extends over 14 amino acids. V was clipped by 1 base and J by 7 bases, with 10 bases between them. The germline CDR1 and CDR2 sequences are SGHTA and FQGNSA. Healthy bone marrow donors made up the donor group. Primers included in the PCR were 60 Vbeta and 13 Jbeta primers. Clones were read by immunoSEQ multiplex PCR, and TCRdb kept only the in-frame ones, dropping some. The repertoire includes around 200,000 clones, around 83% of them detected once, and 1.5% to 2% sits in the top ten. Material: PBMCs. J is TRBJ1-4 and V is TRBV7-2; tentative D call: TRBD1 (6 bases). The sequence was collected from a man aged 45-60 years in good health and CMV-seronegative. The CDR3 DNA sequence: TGTGCCAGCAGCTTAGGGGGGCCGAGTGAAAAACTGTTTTTT. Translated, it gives CASSLGGPSEKLFF.